A selection of T cell receptor beta chains follows, all from one sample in a study of CD8 T cells in Susac syndrome. From the immunoSEQ multiplex PCR reads, TCRdb called clonotypes with MiXCR, one entry per CDR3 protein. The sample shows some 100,000 distinct CDR3 sequences, 95% of them seen only once. The sample consisted of CD8+ T cells from PBMCs. The source is a human donor with Susac syndrome. Both conserved end residues are part of each CDR3. A D gene is named only where the DNA matches it firmly. Size is omitted from some rows. Given values are once, few, many or a class for expanded clones.

clone_size	v_call	j_call	d_call	cdr3_aa	cdr3_nt
-	TRBV19	TRBJ1-5	-	CASSTSNQPQHF	TGTGCCAGTAGTACCAGCAATCAGCCCCAGCATTTT
-	TRBV14	TRBJ2-3	-	CASSQVLNTAQYF	TGTGCCAGCAGCCAGGTCCTGAACACGGCGCAGTATTTT
few	TRBV27	TRBJ2-5	TRBD1	CASSSDRGGETQYF	TGTGCCAGCAGTTCGGACAGGGGGGGCGAGACCCAGTACTTC
-	TRBV29-1	TRBJ1-1	-	CSVETLIPTGANTEAFF	TGCAGCGTTGAAACCCTCATCCCGACAGGCGCGAACACTGAAGCTTTCTTT
-	TRBV15	TRBJ2-5	-	CATSRGTSQETQYF	TGTGCCACCAGCAGAGGGACCTCGCAAGAGACCCAGTACTTC
-	TRBV6-4	TRBJ2-3	-	CASSDSNGGPDTQYF	TGTGCCAGCAGTGACTCGAACGGGGGGCCAGATACGCAGTATTTT
-	TRBV29-1	TRBJ1-1	-	CSVYKRGTEAFF	TGCAGCGTTTATAAAAGAGGCACTGAAGCTTTCTTT
-	TRBV29-1	TRBJ1-1	-	CSVEEQMNTEAFF	TGCAGCGTTGAAGAACAGATGAACACTGAAGCTTTCTTT
-	TRBV5-1	TRBJ2-6	-	CASEWGPSGANVLTF	TGCGCCAGCGAGTGGGGGCCCTCTGGGGCCAACGTCCTGACTTTC
-	TRBV6-4	TRBJ1-5	-	CASSDAQGRRNQPQHF	TGTGCCAGCAGTGACGCCCAAGGCAGACGAAATCAGCCCCAGCATTTT
-	TRBV3-1	TRBJ2-5	-	CASSQESIEYF	TGTGCCAGCAGCCAAGAAAGTATCGAGTACTTC
-	TRBV20-1	TRBJ1-5	TRBD1	CSAREGQAKNQPQHF	TGCAGTGCTAGAGAGGGACAGGCGAAGAATCAGCCCCAGCATTTT
-	TRBV4-1	TRBJ2-5	-	CASSHPQGPKYF	TGCGCCAGCAGCCACCCCCAGGGTCCCAAGTACTTC
-	TRBV9	TRBJ1-5	TRBD1	CASSVTGGAQPQHF	TGTGCCAGCAGCGTTACAGGGGGCGCGCAGCCCCAGCATTTT
-	TRBV3-1	TRBJ1-5	-	CASSPTGGDQPQHF	TGTGCCAGCAGCCCCACCGGGGGGGATCAGCCCCAGCATTTT
-	TRBV12-3/TRBV12-4	TRBJ2-7	TRBD1	CASRPRDSSYEQYF	TGTGCCAGTCGCCCCCGGGACAGCTCCTACGAGCAGTACTTC
-	TRBV16	TRBJ1-1	-	CASSPHTLGTEAFF	TGTGCCAGCAGCCCCCACACCCTGGGGACTGAAGCTTTCTTT
-	TRBV6-2/TRBV6-3	TRBJ2-5	-	CASSYEPQETQYF	TGTGCCAGCAGTTACGAGCCACAAGAGACCCAGTACTTC
-	TRBV2	TRBJ2-1	TRBD2	CASSEVRTSGNNEQFF	TGTGCCAGCAGTGAAGTCCGGACTAGCGGAAACAATGAGCAGTTCTTC
-	TRBV29-1	TRBJ1-1	-	CSVPSRGLLNVEAFF	TGCAGCGTTCCCAGCCGAGGACTATTGAACGTTGAAGCTTTCTTT
-	TRBV20-1	TRBJ2-7	-	CSARLTRGVNEQYF	TGCAGTGCTAGACTTACTAGAGGCGTAAACGAACAGTACTTC
once	TRBV25-1	TRBJ2-1	TRBD1	CATGTDSYNEQFF	TGTGCCACCGGGACAGACTCCTACAATGAGCAGTTCTTC
once	TRBV9	TRBJ2-4	-	CASSSRQEAGIQYF	TGTGCCAGCAGCTCCCGACAGGAGGCGGGCATTCAGTACTTC
-	TRBV6-2/TRBV6-3	TRBJ1-1	-	CASTSPRTSNTEAFF	TGTGCCAGCACCTCGCCGAGGACGTCTAACACTGAAGCTTTCTTT
-	TRBV9	TRBJ2-2	-	CASSSVGGELFF	TGTGCCAGCAGCTCCGTTGGCGGGGAGCTGTTTTTT
-	TRBV3-1	TRBJ1-6	-	CASSPSRSNSPLHF	TGTGCCAGCAGCCCCTCCAGGTCTAATTCACCCCTCCACTTT
-	TRBV5-6	TRBJ2-2	-	CASSLVGEDTGELFF	TGTGCCAGCAGCTTGGTAGGGGAGGACACCGGGGAGCTGTTTTTT
once	TRBV15	TRBJ1-1	-	CATSPRQTNTEAFF	TGTGCCACCAGCCCCCGGCAAACGAACACTGAAGCTTTCTTT
-	TRBV12-3/TRBV12-4	TRBJ2-5	-	CASSSRAGAYQETQYF	TGTGCCAGCAGTTCCAGGGCAGGGGCTTACCAAGAGACCCAGTACTTC
-	TRBV18	TRBJ2-1	TRBD1	CASSPGTGPYNEQFF	TGTGCCAGCTCACCCGGGACAGGACCTTACAATGAGCAGTTCTTC
-	TRBV5-1	TRBJ1-4	-	CASSQDTEKLFF	TGCGCCAGCAGCCAAGACACTGAAAAACTGTTTTTT
-	TRBV28	TRBJ2-5	-	CASRVTQYF	TGTGCCAGCAGGGTGACCCAGTACTTC
-	TRBV5-1	TRBJ2-2	-	CASSLQGTGELFF	TGCGCCAGCAGCTTGCAGGGCACCGGGGAGCTGTTTTTT
-	TRBV29-1	TRBJ2-7	-	CSTTSRGEQYF	TGCAGCACCACCTCCAGGGGCGAGCAGTACTTC
-	TRBV27	TRBJ1-6	-	CATRLWDNSPLHF	TGTGCCACTAGACTCTGGGACAATTCACCCCTCCACTTT